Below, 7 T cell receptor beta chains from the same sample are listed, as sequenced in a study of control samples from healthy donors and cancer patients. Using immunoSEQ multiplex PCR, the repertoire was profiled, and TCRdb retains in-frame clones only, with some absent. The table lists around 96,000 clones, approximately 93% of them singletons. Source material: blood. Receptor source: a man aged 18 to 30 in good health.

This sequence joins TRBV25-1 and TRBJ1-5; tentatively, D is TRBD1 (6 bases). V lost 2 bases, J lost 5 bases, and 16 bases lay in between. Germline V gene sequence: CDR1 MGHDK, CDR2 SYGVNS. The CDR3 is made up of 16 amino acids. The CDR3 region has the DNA TGTGCCAGCAGTGAAGGGGGCGAGCAGGGCGATCAGCCCCAGCATTTT. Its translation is CASSEGGEQGDQPQHF. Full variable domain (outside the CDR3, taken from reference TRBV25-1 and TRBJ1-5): EADIYQTPRYLVIGTGKKITLECSQTMGHDKMYWYQQDPGMELHLIHYSYGVNSTEKGDLSSESTVSRIRTEHFPLTLESARPSHTSQYLCASSEGGEQGDQPQHFGDGTRLSIL.

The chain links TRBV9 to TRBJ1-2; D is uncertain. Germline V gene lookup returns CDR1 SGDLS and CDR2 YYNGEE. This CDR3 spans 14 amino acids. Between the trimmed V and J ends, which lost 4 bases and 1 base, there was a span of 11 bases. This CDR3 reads CASSPRTVNYGYTF. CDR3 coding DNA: TGTGCCAGCAGCCCCCGGACGGTTAACTATGGCTACACCTTC.

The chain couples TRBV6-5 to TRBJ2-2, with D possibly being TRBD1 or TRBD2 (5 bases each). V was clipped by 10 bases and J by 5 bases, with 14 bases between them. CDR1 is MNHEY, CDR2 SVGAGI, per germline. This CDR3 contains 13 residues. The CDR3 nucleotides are TGTGCCACCCTACGAGGGGTGACCGGGGAGCTGTTTTTT. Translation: CATLRGVTGELFF.

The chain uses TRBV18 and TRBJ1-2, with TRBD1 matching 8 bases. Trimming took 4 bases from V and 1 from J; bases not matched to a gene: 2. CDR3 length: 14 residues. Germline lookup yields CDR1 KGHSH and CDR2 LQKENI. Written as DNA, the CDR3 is TGTGCCAGCTCACAGGGACAGGTTAACTATGGCTACACCTTC. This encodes CASSQGQVNYGYTF. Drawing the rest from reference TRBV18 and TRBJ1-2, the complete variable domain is NAGVMQNPRHLVRRRGQEARLRCSPMKGHSHVYWYRQLPEEGLKFMVYLQKENIIDESGMPKERFSAEFPKEGPSILRIQQVVRGDSAAYFCASSQGQVNYGYTFGSGTRLTVV.

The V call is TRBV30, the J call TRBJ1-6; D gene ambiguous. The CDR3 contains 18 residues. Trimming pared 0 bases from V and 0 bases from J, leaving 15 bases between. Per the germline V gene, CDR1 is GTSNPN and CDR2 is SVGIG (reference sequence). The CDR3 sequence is CAWSVDADESSYNSPLHF. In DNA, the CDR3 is TGTGCCTGGAGTGTAGACGCCGACGAAAGCTCCTATAATTCACCCCTCCACTTT.

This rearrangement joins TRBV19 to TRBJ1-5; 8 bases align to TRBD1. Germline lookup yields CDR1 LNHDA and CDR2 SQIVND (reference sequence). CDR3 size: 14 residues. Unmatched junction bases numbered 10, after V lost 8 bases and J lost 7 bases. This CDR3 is CASDRGWSRQPQHF. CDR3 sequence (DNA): TGTGCCAGTGACAGGGGATGGTCGAGGCAGCCCCAGCATTTT.

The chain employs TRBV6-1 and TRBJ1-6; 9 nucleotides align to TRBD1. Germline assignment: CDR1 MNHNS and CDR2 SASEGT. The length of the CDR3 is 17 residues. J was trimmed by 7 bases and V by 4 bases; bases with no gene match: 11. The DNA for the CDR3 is TGTGCCAGCAGTGGTGGTTGGGACAGGGTAGGAAATTCACCCCTCCACTTT. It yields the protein CASSGGWDRVGNSPLHF.